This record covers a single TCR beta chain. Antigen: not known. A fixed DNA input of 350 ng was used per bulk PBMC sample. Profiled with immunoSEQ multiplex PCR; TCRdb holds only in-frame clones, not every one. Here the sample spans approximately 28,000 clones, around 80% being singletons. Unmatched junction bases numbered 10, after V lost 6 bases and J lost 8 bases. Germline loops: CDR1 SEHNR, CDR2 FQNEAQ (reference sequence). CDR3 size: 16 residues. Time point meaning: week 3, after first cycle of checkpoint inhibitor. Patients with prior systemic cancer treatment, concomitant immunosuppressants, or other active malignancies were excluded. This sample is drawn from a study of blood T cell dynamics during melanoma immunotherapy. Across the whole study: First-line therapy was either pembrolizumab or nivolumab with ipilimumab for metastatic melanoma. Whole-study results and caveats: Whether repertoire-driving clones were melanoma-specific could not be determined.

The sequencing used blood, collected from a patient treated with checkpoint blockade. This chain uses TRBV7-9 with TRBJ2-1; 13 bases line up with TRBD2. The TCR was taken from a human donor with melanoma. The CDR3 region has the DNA TGTGCCAGCAGAAGTGGACTAGCGGGAGTAAGTCATGAGCAGTTCTTC. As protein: CASRSGLAGVSHEQFF.